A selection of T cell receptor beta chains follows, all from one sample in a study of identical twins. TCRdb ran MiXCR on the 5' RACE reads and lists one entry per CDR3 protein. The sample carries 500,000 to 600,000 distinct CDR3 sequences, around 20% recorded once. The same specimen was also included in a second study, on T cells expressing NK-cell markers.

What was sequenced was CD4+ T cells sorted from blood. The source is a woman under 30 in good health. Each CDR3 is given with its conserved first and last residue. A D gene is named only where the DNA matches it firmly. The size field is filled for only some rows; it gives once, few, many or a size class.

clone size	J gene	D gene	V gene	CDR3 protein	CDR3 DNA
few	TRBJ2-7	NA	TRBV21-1	CASSDGGPSSYEQYF	TGTGCCAGCAGCGATGGGGGCCCGAGCTCCTACGAGCAGTACTTC
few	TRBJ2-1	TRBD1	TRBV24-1	CATTRQGAIDEQFF	TGTGCCACTACCCGGCAGGGGGCTATCGATGAGCAGTTCTTC
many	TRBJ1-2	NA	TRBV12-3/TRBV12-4	CASRTTANYGYTF	TGTGCCAGCAGAACGACAGCTAACTATGGCTACACCTTC
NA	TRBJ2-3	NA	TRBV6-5	CASSFAGTPLGTQYF	TGTGCCAGCAGTTTCGCCGGGACCCCCTTGGGTACGCAGTATTTT
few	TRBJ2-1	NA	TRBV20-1	CSARDVRTSFNEQFF	TGCAGTGCTAGAGATGTCAGGACCAGCTTCAATGAGCAGTTCTTC
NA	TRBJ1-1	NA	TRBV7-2	CASNQGTEAFF	TGTGCCAGCAACCAGGGTACCGAAGCTTTCTTT
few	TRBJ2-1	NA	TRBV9	CASSVETGYNEQFF	TGTGCCAGCAGCGTAGAGACAGGCTACAATGAGCAGTTCTTC
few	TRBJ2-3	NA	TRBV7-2	CASSFGPFQTPDTQYF	TGTGCCAGCAGCTTTGGTCCCTTTCAAACCCCAGATACGCAGTATTTT
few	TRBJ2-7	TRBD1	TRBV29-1	CSVVSGQGSYEQYF	TGCAGCGTTGTATCTGGACAGGGGTCATACGAGCAGTACTTC
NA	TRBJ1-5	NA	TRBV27	CASSPGLHNQPQHF	TGTGCCAGCAGTCCAGGATTACACAATCAGCCCCAGCATTTT
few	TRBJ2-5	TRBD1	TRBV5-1	CASSHGQGRQQETQYF	TGCGCCAGCAGCCACGGACAGGGGCGACAACAAGAGACCCAGTACTTC
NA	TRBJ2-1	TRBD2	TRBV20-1	CSARGLAGTSYNEQFF	TGCAGTGCTAGAGGGCTAGCGGGGACCTCCTACAATGAGCAGTTCTTC
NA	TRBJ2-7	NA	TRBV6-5	CASSYSGRGTYEQYF	TGTGCCAGCAGTTACTCGGGCAGGGGGACTTACGAGCAGTACTTC
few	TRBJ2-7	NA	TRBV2	CASSDAAGRPYF	TGTGCCAGCAGTGACGCGGCAGGTCGGCCGTACTTC
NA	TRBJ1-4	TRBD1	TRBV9	CASSVAQGGEKLFF	TGTGCCAGCAGCGTAGCACAGGGGGGTGAAAAACTGTTTTTT
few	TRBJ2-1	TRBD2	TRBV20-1	CSARPTSGGAQFF	TGCAGTGCTAGACCAACAAGCGGGGGGGCCCAGTTCTTC
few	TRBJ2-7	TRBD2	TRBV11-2	CASSLREEEYYEQYF	TGTGCCAGCAGCTTACGGGAGGAGGAGTACTACGAGCAGTACTTC
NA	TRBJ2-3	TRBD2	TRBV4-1	CASSQRGLAGVSDTQYF	TGCGCCAGCAGCCAGAGGGGGCTAGCGGGAGTTTCGGATACGCAGTATTTT
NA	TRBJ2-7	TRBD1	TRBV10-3	CAISESQAGQGISYEQYF	TGTGCCATCAGTGAGTCGCAGGCGGGACAGGGGATCTCCTACGAGCAGTACTTC
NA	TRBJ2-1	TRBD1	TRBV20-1	CSARIPGTEMKRVNEQFF	TGCAGTGCTAGAATTCCCGGGACAGAGATGAAGAGGGTCAATGAGCAGTTCTTC
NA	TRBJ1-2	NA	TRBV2	CASSPTRGSGPYGYTF	TGTGCCAGCAGTCCCACCCGTGGCAGCGGCCCCTATGGCTACACCTTC
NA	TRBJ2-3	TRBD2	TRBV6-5	CASSYVVRRYAGDTDTQYF	TGTGCCAGCAGTTACGTGGTCAGGCGGTACGCGGGGGACACAGATACGCAGTATTTT